This entry is about one T cell receptor beta chain. The data are from a study of cytomegalovirus exposure and HLA in healthy donors. Germline CDR1 reads SNHLY; CDR2 reads FYNNEI. J lost 3 bases, V lost 3 bases, and 4 bases had no gene match. CDR3 length: 14 amino acids. Use of 60 Vbeta and 13 Jbeta primers characterized the PCR. Sequencing was performed with immunoSEQ multiplex PCR; in TCRdb, only in-frame clones are kept and a portion is missing. The sample records under 150,000 clones, 78% being singletons. Sequencing was done on a sample of PBMCs. The receptor's source is a woman aged 40 to 50 in good health and CMV-seropositive. The chain is built from TRBV2 and TRBJ1-2, with TRBD1 identical over 7 bases. The CDR3 spells CASSEQGGDYGYTF. The DNA of the CDR3 is TGTGCCAGCAGTGAGCAGGGGGGCGACTATGGCTACACCTTC.